The T cell receptor beta chain under discussion was sequenced for a study of shared clonotypes between healthy human individuals (dated by TCRdb to 2020 to 2021). In the study overall: The cohort comprised a couple of women and a few men aged 18 to 49 years. To estimate repertoire size and how much clonotype sharing occurs between individuals, the study deeply sequenced the blood TCR repertoires of about five healthy adults. To increase sequencing depth and limit assay-specific biases, different laboratories used diverse techniques to prepare libraries and sequence TCR repertoires. For each donor, three plates each were used for CD4 naive and CD4 memory, two plates were used for CD8 naive, and one plate was used for CD8 memory. Each donor's leukapheresis produced roughly between about 0.85 and 10 billion PBMCs. General findings and caveats noted by the study authors: Compared with non-shared clonotypes, the clonotypes found in all four sorted-subset donors had higher generation probabilities. Incomplete sequencing was indicated by rarefaction of sorted-subset datasets, despite the large sequencing depth. Sampling was limited to blood, and TCR repertoires in tissue likely differ from TCR repertoires in blood. Pairwise subsampling indicated that sequencing depth was expected to affect the degree of clonotype sharing among donors. When a handful of donors were compared, the shared fraction of clonotypes was around 5% for naive CD4, more than 3% for naive CD8, roughly 2.5% for memory CD4, and 0.4% for memory CD8. Naive subsets generally had larger estimated clonotype richness than memory subsets. The genetic and exposure-history diversity represented was limited by the small number of donors.

Using the deep immunoSEQ assay, multiplex PCR amplified TCR CDR3 regions from genomic DNA. Extracted genomic DNA from each cell subset was spread evenly across all wells of several immunoSEQ 96-well plates, with each plate serving as a replicate. For sorted subsets, 200 to 250 ng genomic DNA, equal to tens of thousands of T cell genomes, was loaded into each replicate PCR. The purified libraries were quantified using a Qubit 3.0 fluorometer, sized with a Bioanalyzer 2100, and then quantified again using the KAPA Library Quantification kit. Every immunoSEQ 96-well plate was sequenced on a separate single-read 150-cycle Illumina NextSeq 550 flow cell. On the study's bioinformatics: The immunoSEQ output contained only junctional sequences without quality scores, so filtering could not match that applied to full-length reads. Sequences were annotated with PyIR, a Python wrapper for IgBLAST v1.9, and V/J genes and CDR3 were assigned using IMGT germline references. Reads were removed for weak V/J assignments (E-value above 1e-6), missing CDR3, stop codons, out-of-frame junctions, or ambiguous translated residues. V3J clonotypes were defined as sequences sharing the same inferred V gene, J gene, and CDR3 amino acid sequence. The percentage overlap between two repertoires was calculated by dividing the number of shared unique clonotypes by the size of the smaller repertoire. Richness of each repertoire was evaluated using RTK rarefaction, the Chao1 estimator, and Recon v2.1 estimates of unobserved clonotypes. For all TCRbeta clonotypes obtained by the gDNA method from several donors, generation probabilities were computed with OLGA. As stored in TCRdb, this immuneACCESS dataset retains in-frame rearrangements with V and J assigned. A fraction of the clones does not appear; measured against another copy, unresolved V genes explain less than half of the discrepancy, and the remainder lacks a known reason. V and J calls and clone size are as listed in that table; D and trimming were resolved from the DNA. This sample is represented by under 600,000 clones; about 97% of them were singletons. The ten biggest clones cover 0.055% to 0.07% of the sample.

The donors were healthy, HIV-negative adults who had no recently reported acute infections or vaccinations. Every donor was a Caucasian adult residing in Nashville, Tennessee, USA. CD4+ T cells were enriched by magnetic negative selection, after which naive cells were positively selected on CD45RA and the negative fraction was taken as the memory subset. Blood was obtained by leukapheresis, after which PBMCs were separated by Ficoll-Histopaque density gradient centrifugation and cryopreserved in liquid nitrogen vapor phase. Purity and quantity of every magnetically sorted T cell population were checked by analytical flow cytometry. Each sorted fraction had its genomic DNA isolated and then quantified by UV absorbance on a Nanodrop 2000c. Comments on this clone: Its antigen is not yet known. No base-level quality is on record; no much larger clone is a single base apart.

From its cysteine to its phenylalanine, the CDR3 spans 12 amino acids. Only CDR3 DNA is held: 36 bases, read in frame from base 1. A distance of 11 bases separates the germline ends of V and J, which lose 8 bases and 4 bases respectively. The germline V gene (reference sequence) sets CDR1 to LNHDA and CDR2 to SQIVND. Sample: naive CD4+ T cells sorted from blood. Per the publication, the cell subset or site label means: CD45RA+ positively selected. The receptor was isolated from a woman aged 25 to 45 in good health. The chain is made from TRBV19 and TRBJ1-2; no confident D gene assignment can be made. The CDR3 loop reads CASGVPGYGYTF. The DNA is as follows: TGTGCCAGTGGGGTTCCGGGCTATGGCTACACCTTC.